A selection of T cell receptor beta chains follows, all from one sample in a study of shared clonotypes between healthy human individuals. Repertoires were generated with immunoSEQ multiplex PCR, while TCRdb's copy carries only in-frame clones and drops some. This table holds 2 million to 3 million clones, more than 80% found once. The sequenced sample consisted of naive CD4+ T cells sorted from blood. These receptors were collected from a man aged 18 to 29 in good health. Both conserved end residues are part of each CDR3. Fields, in order: J gene, clone size, D gene, V gene, CDR3 protein, CDR3 DNA. D genes are given only for firm matches. Only some rows state a clone size, as once, few, many or a class for expanded clones.

TRBJ2-7	NA	NA	TRBV10-2	CASSEMGEQYF	TGCGCCAGCAGTGAGATGGGAGAGCAGTACTTC
TRBJ1-6	NA	TRBD1	TRBV10-3	CAITQGANSPLHF	TGTGCCATTACACAGGGGGCCAATTCACCCCTCCACTTT
TRBJ2-5	NA	TRBD2	TRBV5-4	CASSMAGLAGGTYQETQYF	TGTGCCAGCAGCATGGCTGGACTAGCGGGGGGGACGTACCAAGAGACCCAGTACTTC
TRBJ2-3	NA	NA	TRBV2	CASRRAGATDTQYF	TGTGCCAGCAGGCGGGCAGGGGCCACAGATACGCAGTATTTT
TRBJ2-2	NA	TRBD2	TRBV4-3	CASSQDYLAVLSREYGELFF	TGCGCCAGCAGCCAAGATTACCTAGCGGTACTCTCGCGGGAGTACGGGGAGCTGTTTTTT
TRBJ1-2	NA	TRBD1	TRBV19	CASSIWDRGNYGYTF	TGTGCCAGTAGTATATGGGACAGGGGAAACTATGGCTACACCTTC
TRBJ1-5	NA	TRBD1	TRBV28	CASSFGQGNQPQHF	TGTGCCAGCAGTTTCGGACAGGGCAATCAGCCCCAGCATTTT
TRBJ1-3	NA	NA	TRBV30	CAWSVQGTGNTIYF	TGTGCCTGGAGTGTACAGGGAACTGGAAACACCATATATTTT
TRBJ1-1	NA	NA	TRBV19	CASSTHARWATEAFF	TGTGCCAGTAGTACCCACGCCCGGTGGGCCACTGAAGCTTTCTTT
TRBJ1-5	NA	TRBD1	TRBV6-1	CASSRGTASNQPQHF	TGTGCCAGCAGTAGGGGGACAGCTAGCAATCAGCCCCAGCATTTT
TRBJ1-5	NA	NA	TRBV10-2	CASSTQGSNQPQHF	TGCGCCAGCAGTACACAGGGATCTAATCAGCCCCAGCATTTT
TRBJ1-2	NA	NA	TRBV10-2	CASSDRPGHIRATNYGYTF	TGCGCCAGCAGTGACAGGCCCGGACACATCAGAGCAACTAACTATGGCTACACCTTC
TRBJ1-6	NA	NA	TRBV7-2	CASSSPQAVGSYNSPLHF	TGTGCCAGCAGCTCACCACAGGCCGTGGGATCCTATAATTCACCCCTCCACTTT
TRBJ2-3	NA	TRBD2	TRBV30	CACSTGGGTQYF	TGTGCCTGCTCGACGGGGGGGGGTACGCAGTATTTT
TRBJ2-2	NA	TRBD2	TRBV14	CASRLAGANTGELFF	TGTGCCAGCCGACTAGCGGGGGCCAACACCGGGGAGCTGTTTTTT
TRBJ1-2	NA	TRBD1	TRBV13	CASSSRQGVSNYGYTF	TGTGCCAGCAGCTCCAGACAGGGGGTTTCTAACTATGGCTACACCTTC
TRBJ2-7	NA	NA	TRBV6-1	CASSEDNGHSYEQYF	TGTGCCAGCAGTGAAGACAATGGTCACTCCTACGAGCAGTACTTC
TRBJ2-7	NA	NA	TRBV5-1	CASSLVGRYEQYF	TGCGCCAGCAGCTTGGTGGGCAGATACGAGCAGTACTTC
TRBJ1-1	NA	NA	TRBV14	CASSQSQTHRKNTEAFF	TGTGCCAGCAGCCAATCTCAAACTCATAGGAAGAACACTGAAGCTTTCTTT
TRBJ2-3	NA	TRBD2	TRBV2	CASKARLATDTQYF	TGTGCCAGCAAAGCCCGACTAGCGACAGATACGCAGTATTTT
TRBJ2-7	once	NA	TRBV11-3	CASSGRDTREQYF	TGTGCCAGCAGCGGGCGGGATACGCGCGAGCAGTACTTC
TRBJ2-5	NA	TRBD1	TRBV4-3	CASSQAGGQETQYF	TGCGCCAGCAGCCAAGCAGGGGGCCAGGAGACCCAGTACTTC
TRBJ1-1	NA	NA	TRBV18	CASSPPSSLNTEAFF	TGTGCCAGCTCACCACCGTCCAGCCTGAACACTGAAGCTTTCTTT
TRBJ2-3	NA	NA	TRBV19	CASSITHGTDTQYF	TGTGCCAGTAGTATTACTCATGGCACAGATACGCAGTATTTT
TRBJ1-4	NA	TRBD1	TRBV19	CASSNTGEGGEKLFF	TGTGCCAGTAGTAACACAGGGGAAGGGGGTGAAAAACTGTTTTTT
TRBJ2-3	NA	TRBD2	TRBV6-4	CASSLSGTSGTGADTQYF	TGTGCCAGCAGTTTGTCCGGGACTAGCGGGACCGGGGCAGATACGCAGTATTTT
TRBJ2-1	NA	TRBD2	TRBV10-3	CAISEPSGSSYNEQFF	TGTGCCATCAGTGAGCCTAGCGGGAGCTCCTACAATGAGCAGTTCTTC
TRBJ1-3	NA	NA	TRBV7-6	CASSLVGSYSGNTIYF	TGTGCCAGCAGCTTAGTAGGGTCGTACTCTGGAAACACCATATATTTT
TRBJ2-3	NA	NA	TRBV30	CAWRRHGGPADTQYF	TGTGCCTGGAGGCGACACGGCGGCCCGGCAGATACGCAGTATTTT
TRBJ1-2	NA	TRBD1	TRBV29-1	CSVDPAGTGGGYTF	TGCAGCGTTGATCCAGCCGGGACAGGGGGGGGCTACACCTTC
TRBJ2-3	NA	TRBD2	TRBV27	CASRRGGATDTQYF	TGTGCCAGCAGAAGGGGAGGGGCCACAGATACGCAGTATTTT
TRBJ1-4	NA	NA	TRBV18	CASSPRSPANEKLFF	TGTGCCAGCTCACCCCGGTCACCCGCTAATGAAAAACTGTTTTTT
TRBJ2-7	NA	NA	TRBV9	CASSPRTGSYEQYF	TGTGCCAGCAGCCCGAGGACGGGTTCCTACGAGCAGTACTTC
TRBJ2-7	NA	NA	TRBV11-2	CASSSQGGGQYF	TGTGCCAGCAGCTCGCAGGGTGGCGGGCAGTACTTC
TRBJ1-3	NA	NA	TRBV29-1	CSAGTNGNTIYF	TGCAGCGCTGGGACAAATGGAAACACCATATATTTT
TRBJ2-7	NA	NA	TRBV10-3	CAISPSGAGLPYEQYF	TGTGCCATCAGTCCCTCAGGGGCGGGACTTCCCTACGAGCAGTACTTC
TRBJ2-7	NA	NA	TRBV2	CASSEGGEQYF	TGTGCCAGCAGTGAGGGGGGCGAGCAGTACTTC
TRBJ2-1	NA	TRBD2	TRBV18	CASSPQTGGSEQFF	TGTGCCAGCTCACCACAAACGGGGGGAAGTGAGCAGTTCTTC
TRBJ1-2	few	TRBD1	TRBV9	CASSGTGNGYTF	TGTGCCAGCAGCGGGACAGGGAATGGCTACACCTTC
TRBJ1-1	NA	NA	TRBV30	CAWSDRETEAFF	TGTGCCTGGAGTGACAGGGAGACTGAAGCTTTCTTT